The table lists the clone carrying this T cell receptor beta chain with many counts. The target antigen is unknown. This CDR3 has 14 amino acids. Trimming shortened V by 0 bases and J by 5 bases, and 10 bases separated the two germline ends. Germline V gene lookup returns CDR1 DFQATT and CDR2 SNEGSKA (reference sequence). The data were taken from a study of CD8 T cells in ankylosing spondylitis. Overall study results and limits: Made up of 7 to 9 highly homologous variants, a TCR beta motif appeared characteristic of ankylosing spondylitis blood. Clones linked to disease were reported to show significant enrichment in matched ankylosing spondylitis synovial fluid.

TCRdb recomputed calls from the 5' RACE reads with MiXCR, one row per CDR3 protein. The table lists a few hundred thousand distinct CDR3 sequences, 10% to 15% of them singletons. The receptor was derived from a male donor with ankylosing spondylitis. Material for sequencing was blood, either unsorted or a sorted T cell fraction (not recorded which). The J gene is TRBJ1-4, the V gene TRBV20-1; tentative D call: TRBD1 (5 bases). In DNA, the CDR3 is TGCAGTGCTAGAGAGGGGCAGGGAAATGAAAAACTGTTTTTT. Translating it yields CSAREGQGNEKLFF.